This TCR beta chain was captured by sequencing in a study of blood T cell repertoires in COVID-19. Libraries were prepared by immunoSEQ multiplex PCR; TCRdb keeps only in-frame clonotypes and omits some of them. Of over 250,000 clones detected, roughly 80% appear once; the ten largest clones hold about 5%. Germline-derived CDR1 and CDR2 are SGHNT and YENEEA. J lost 4 bases, V lost 5 bases, and 14 bases had no gene match. This CDR3 comprises 17 residues. The material sequenced was PBMCs or T cells enriched from blood (not recorded which). The chain links TRBV11-3 to TRBJ2-5; 9 positions agree with TRBD2. The origin of this receptor is a man aged 35-49 years who had been exposed to COVID-19. The CDR3 bases are TGTGCCAGCAGCCCCATGGGCGGGGGGGGATTCCGAGAGACCCAGTACTTC. This gives the protein CASSPMGGGGFRETQYF.